This T cell receptor (beta chain) was obtained from a study of cytomegalovirus exposure and HLA in healthy donors. Study-level information: Unique TCRs numbering 75 million to 95 million, obtained from HLA-typed donors, made up an early data release. Study-wide results and caveats: The authors considered a cluster of highly shared sequence variants likely to be a sequencing artifact. When analyzed later, a missense DCLRE1C variant was found to be linked to TCR beta V- and J-gene trimming. Most TCR sequences were uncommon, yet certain public TCRs appeared in many donors.

Germline lookup yields CDR1 DFQATT and CDR2 SNEGSKA (reference sequence). This CDR3 is 11 amino acids long. V shed 7 bases and J 9 bases; nucleotides not matched to a gene: 6. PCR used 60 Vbeta primers and 13 Jbeta primers. Method: immunoSEQ multiplex PCR; TCRdb's copy keeps in-frame clones and lacks some. The repertoire shows approximately 43,000 clones; the top ten hold approximately 1.8%. Turning to this clone: Its antigen is still unknown.

Sequencing was carried out using PBMCs. The chain couples TRBV20-1 to TRBJ2-1, with 7 bases aligning to TRBD2. This clonotype was obtained from a woman younger than 45 in good health and CMV-seronegative. DNA of the CDR3: TGCAGTGGGGCGGGGGTGACTGAGCAGTTCTTC. Protein product: CSGAGVTEQFF.